The 5 T cell receptor beta chains presented below share a single source sample, sequenced in a study of blood T cells in healthy people across ages. PCR was performed a second time for roughly 6 to 12 cycles using a sample-barcoded 5' primer and a J-beta primer mix. MiXCR was run by TCRdb on the 5' RACE reads, yielding one entry per CDR3 protein. The sample holds some 1.8 million distinct CDR3 sequences, about two fifths seen once. The sequenced sample was blood. These receptors all stem from a human donor in good health.

The chain couples TRBV7-3 to TRBJ2-4; 9 bases agree with TRBD2. The end of the DNA fits TRBJ2-7 better, so the J call may be wrong. This CDR3 is built from 15 residues. CDR1 and CDR2 from the germline V gene are SGHTA and FQGTGA. CDR3 in DNA: TGTGCCAGCAGCTTTGCGGGGGGGACGGGGGACGAGCAGTACTTC. Residues: CASSFAGGTGDEQYF.

The chain employs TRBV6-1 and TRBJ2-4; the D is unclear. The J call may not be correct, given that the DNA end is closer to TRBJ2-7. The CDR3 runs to 11 residues. From germline, CDR1 is MNHNS and CDR2 SASEGT. The CDR3 sequence is CASPAIGEQYF. CDR3 DNA: TGTGCCAGCCCGGCAATCGGCGAGCAGTACTTC.

The chain carries TRBV12-3 or TRBV12-4 and TRBJ2-7; D perhaps matches TRBD2 (5 bases). CDR3 size: 14 residues. V dropped 7 bases and J dropped 5 bases, with 18 bases sitting between them. DNA of the CDR3: TGTGCCAGCAACCTAGGAGGTCCTTGGAACGAGCAGTACTTC. It is translated as CASNLGGPWNEQYF.

The table lists this clonotype with a few counts. This chain uses TRBV4-2 with TRBJ2-1, with D unclear. Trimming removed 0 bases at V and 2 bases at J, with 5 bases between. Germline CDR1 reads LGHNA; CDR2 reads YNFKEQ. CDR3 size: 14 residues. The CDR3 coding sequence is TGTGCCAGCAGCCAAGACAGTCCCTACAATGAGCAGTTCTTC. Translating it yields CASSQDSPYNEQFF.

This clonotype appeared a few times. J is TRBJ1-5 and V is TRBV7-8, with D possibly being TRBD1 (5 bases). Germline CDR1 is SGHVS and CDR2 is FQNEAQ. This CDR3 is built from 13 residues. V gave up 5 bases and J gave up 8 bases, with 13 bases separating them. CDR3 region: CASSVTRGEPQHF. The CDR3 nucleotides are TGTGCCAGCAGCGTAACCCGAGGGGAGCCCCAGCATTTT.